Below, 18 T cell receptor beta chains from the same sample are listed, as sequenced in a study of blood T cells in healthy people across ages. It was with a sample-barcoded 5' primer and a J-beta primer mix that a second PCR of about 6 to 12 cycles was run. One entry per CDR3 protein, called by TCRdb with MiXCR from the 5' RACE reads. Of over a million distinct CDR3 sequences in the sample, about 42% were seen once. Sequenced: blood. These receptors were taken from a woman between 18 and 30 years old in good health.

This clonotype was detected only a few times. The V call is TRBV5-1, the J call TRBJ1-2; D not resolved. This CDR3 is 16 amino acids long. V was clipped by 0 bases and J by 3 bases, with 15 bases between them. The V gene's germline CDR1 is SGHRS and CDR2 YFSETQ. The CDR3 reads CASSLGIVGIDYGYTF. The CDR3 DNA reads TGCGCCAGCAGCTTGGGGATAGTAGGGATCGACTATGGCTACACCTTC.

CDR3 sequence (DNA): TGTGCCAGCAGCCCCGGACGAGCGGTCTACAATGAGCAGTACTTC. This translates into CASSPGRAVYNEQYF. This chain links TRBV7-3 with TRBJ2-7, with D possibly being TRBD2 (5 bases). Trimming stripped 5 bases from V and 7 bases from J, with 21 bases between. The CDR3 sequence is 15 residues long. Germline V gives CDR1 SGHTA, CDR2 FQGTGA.

This clonotype has a single count. V and J are TRBV2 and TRBJ1-1, with D perhaps TRBD1 (5 bases). V was shortened by 3 bases and J by 5 bases, with 10 bases between the two germline ends. The CDR3 has 13 amino acids. Per germline, CDR1 SNHLY and CDR2 FYNNEI. CDR3 DNA: TGTGCCAGCAGTGATGCATCAGGGACTGAAGCTTTCTTT. Amino acids: CASSDASGTEAFF.

In this sample, this clonotype turned up a few times. The chain couples TRBV4-3 to TRBJ2-3, with D possibly matching TRBD2 (6 bases). Trimming removed 2 bases at V and 0 bases at J, with 15 bases between. This CDR3 has 17 amino acids. Germline lookup yields CDR1 LGHNA and CDR2 YSLEER. CDR3 region: CASSQTLGGASTDTQYF. The CDR3 region has the DNA TGCGCCAGCAGCCAAACCCTCGGAGGGGCTAGCACAGATACGCAGTATTTT.

This clonotype was detected a few times. The rearrangement uses TRBV30 and TRBJ2-1; the D is unclear. Germline assignment: CDR1 GTSNPN and CDR2 SVGIG (reference sequence). This CDR3 spans 13 amino acids. V lost 0 bases, J lost 8 bases, and 11 bases lay in between. CDR3 amino acids: CAWSVSHLDEQFF. The CDR3 coding sequence is TGTGCCTGGAGTGTAAGTCACCTCGATGAGCAGTTCTTC.

V is TRBV4-1 and J is TRBJ1-2; D remains unclear. Germline CDR1 is MGHRA and CDR2 is YSYEKL. The CDR3 consists of 15 residues. V gave up 1 base and J gave up 4 bases, with 13 bases separating them. The CDR3 loop is CASSQVAGRGYGYTF. The CDR3 nucleotides read TGCGCCAGCAGCCAAGTTGCAGGTCGGGGCTATGGCTACACCTTC.

V usage is TRBV12-3 or TRBV12-4 and J usage is TRBJ1-2, with D possibly matching TRBD1 (5 bases). CDR3 length equals 15 residues. V was trimmed by 6 bases and J by 3 bases, leaving 17 bases between them. The CDR3 loop reads CASRGRGAYYYGYTF. In DNA, the CDR3 is TGTGCCAGCAGGGGTAGAGGGGCTTATTACTATGGCTACACCTTC.

This clonotype has more than one count but fewer than ten. The rearrangement joins TRBV4-3 to TRBJ2-7, with D possibly being TRBD1 (6 bases). Germline CDR1 is LGHNA and CDR2 is YSLEER. There are 15 residues in the CDR3. Trimming took off 0 bases at V and 2 bases at J, with 11 bases between the two ends. Here the CDR3 DNA reads TGCGCCAGCAGCCAAGAGACAGGTAGAACCTACGAGCAGTACTTC. Amino acids: CASSQETGRTYEQYF.

This clonotype was seen once. The V and J genes are TRBV6-5 and TRBJ2-1; no clear D gene. CDR1 and CDR2 from the germline V gene are MNHEY and SVGAGI. There are 14 residues in the CDR3. Deletions cut 5 bases from V and 0 bases from J, with 8 bases between. CDR3 nucleotide sequence: TGTGCCAGCAGTACAGCGTTCTCCTACAATGAGCAGTTCTTC. It encodes CASSTAFSYNEQFF.

The chain joins TRBV20-1 to TRBJ1-4, with 8 nucleotides matching TRBD1. The trim removed 4 bases at V and 7 bases at J, leaving 8 bases unmatched. The CDR3 totals 14 residues. The germline V gene encodes CDR1 DFQATT and CDR2 SNEGSKA (reference sequence). Here the CDR3 reads CSAKGNRGFEKLFF. CDR3 nucleotide sequence: TGCAGTGCTAAGGGAAACAGGGGGTTTGAAAAACTGTTTTTT.

This rearrangement joins TRBV7-2 to TRBJ2-2, with 7 bases fitting TRBD2. Germline V gene data show CDR1 as SGHTA and CDR2 as FQGNSA. The CDR3 is made up of 15 amino acids. With V trimmed by 2 bases and J by 4 bases, 4 bases remained unmatched. The CDR3 DNA is TGTGCCAGCAGCTTATTGGCTAGCGGCACCGGGGAGCTGTTTTTT. Translation: CASSLLASGTGELFF. Variable domain in full (rest from reference TRBV7-2 and TRBJ2-2): GAGVSQSPSNKVTEKGKDVELRCDPISGHTALYWYRQSLGQGLEFLIYFQGNSAPDKSGLPSDRFSAERTGGSVSTLTIQRTQQEDSAVYLCASSLLASGTGELFFGEGSRLTVL.

This clonotype was detected once. The junction departs from germline at one end; a sequencing error may be responsible. The J gene is TRBJ1-6, the V gene TRBV20-1, with D possibly TRBD1 on 5 matching bases. CDR1 is DFQATT, CDR2 SNEGSKA, per germline (reference sequence). CDR3 length equals 15 residues. The CDR3 region is CSAKARTGYNSPLHF. The CDR3 DNA reads TGCAGTGCTAAAGCCCGCACAGGTTATAATTCACCTCTCCACTTT.

This clonotype has just a few counts. The chain carries TRBV6-6 and TRBJ2-7; D remains ambiguous. CDR1 is MNHNY and CDR2 is SVGAGI in the germline V gene (reference sequence). CDR3 length equals 13 residues. Trimming left V 2 bases short and J 7 bases short, with 12 bases between. CDR3 loop: CASSYPPSNEQYF. In DNA form, the CDR3 reads TGTGCCAGCAGTTACCCCCCTTCCAATGAGCAGTACTTC.

The chain recombines TRBV7-9 with TRBJ2-5; D unclear. The V gene's germline CDR1 is SEHNR and CDR2 FQNEAQ (reference sequence). Trimming removed 5 bases from V and 2 bases from J, with 18 bases in between. This CDR3 is built from 16 residues. The CDR3 DNA reads as TGTGCCAGCAGCACAAAGGCGAATACGGAGCAAGAGACCCAGTACTTC. As protein: CASSTKANTEQETQYF.

The rearrangement uses TRBV28 and TRBJ2-1; D might be TRBD1 (5 bases). The CDR3 totals 14 residues. Germline assignment: CDR1 MDHEN and CDR2 SYDVKM. V was cut by 2 bases and J by 6 bases, with 11 bases left in between. The CDR3 DNA reads TGTGCCAGCAGTTTAAAGTGGGGCCTCAATGAGCAGTTCTTC. This codes for CASSLKWGLNEQFF.

This clonotype appeared once. The chain combines TRBV10-3 with TRBJ1-2; no clear D gene. The V gene's germline CDR1 is ENHRY and CDR2 SYGVKD. This CDR3 comprises 11 residues. Trimming shortened V by 10 bases and J by 6 bases, and 12 bases separated the two germline ends. The CDR3 loop is CATTEGHGYTF. The CDR3 DNA sequence: TGTGCCACCACTGAAGGGCATGGCTACACCTTC.

This chain uses TRBV10-3 with TRBJ1-5; tentatively, D is TRBD1 (5 bases). The germline V gene encodes CDR1 ENHRY and CDR2 SYGVKD. V dropped 10 bases and J dropped 5 bases, with 18 bases sitting between them. This CDR3 region has 14 residues. DNA of the CDR3: TGTGCCACCAGACAGCCACTAGAGGATCAGCCCCAGCATTTT. It encodes CATRQPLEDQPQHF.

This sequence joins TRBV20-1 and TRBJ2-7; 11 bases align to TRBD2. In germline, CDR1 is DFQATT, CDR2 SNEGSKA (reference sequence). V shed 6 bases, J shed 0 bases, and the junction held 7 bases outside the gene matches. The CDR3 runs 15 residues. CDR3 residues: CSATPGTSGSYEQYF. The CDR3 bases are TGCAGTGCAACCCCGGGGACTAGCGGCTCCTACGAGCAGTACTTC.